This T cell receptor (beta chain) was observed in a study of cytomegalovirus exposure and HLA in healthy donors. Study-wide points: The study recorded over 150 TCR beta chains that were cytomegalovirus-associated. It was taken for granted in presence/absence analyses that sequencing depth across donors was roughly uniform. It was reported that TCR beta sequences correctly inferred the HLA-A and HLA-B alleles for most subjects. A few chains linked to CMV were shown in vitro to be specific for CMV antigens.

The CDR3 is 15 residues long. The ends lost 1 base at V and 1 base at J; junction bases unmatched: 2. CDR1 is SNHLY and CDR2 is FYNNEI in the germline V gene. Concerning this clone itself: Its antigen is as yet unknown.

PCR primers comprised 60 Vbeta and 13 Jbeta primers. Repertoires were generated with immunoSEQ multiplex PCR, while TCRdb's copy carries only in-frame clones and drops some. The table shows about 160,000 clones, with 81% occurring only once. This sequence joins TRBV2 and TRBJ2-3; 7 bases are shared with TRBD1. The sequence was obtained from a woman aged 50 to 65 in good health and CMV-seronegative. The sample comprised PBMCs. The DNA for the CDR3 is TGTGCCAGCAGTGAAGGGCAGGGGGGCACAGATACGCAGTATTTT. Encoded protein: CASSEGQGGTDTQYF.